This TCR beta chain stems from a study of shared clonotypes between healthy human individuals. TCRdb keeps only in-frame clones here, not all; method: immunoSEQ multiplex PCR. The repertoire includes fewer than 1.8 million clones, just under 99% of them detected once, and around 0.38% sits in the top ten. The CDR3 has 14 amino acids. Trimming took off 5 bases at V and 5 bases at J, with 15 bases between the two ends. CDR1 PRHDT and CDR2 FYEKMQ come from the germline V gene (reference sequence). This TCR came from a man aged 25-45 years in good health. Sequenced input: naive CD4+ T cells sorted from blood. Sample subset: CD45RA+ positively selected. This chain connects TRBV13 to TRBJ1-1, with D possibly being TRBD1 (6 bases). CDR3: CASSVRGGGTEAFF. The CDR3 DNA reads TGTGCCAGCAGCGTAAGAGGGGGAGGAACTGAAGCTTTCTTT. The complete variable domain, with remaining parts taken from reference TRBV13 and TRBJ1-1, reads AAGVIQSPRHLIKEKRETATLKCYPIPRHDTVYWYQQGPGQDPQFLISFYEKMQSDKGSIPDRFSAQQFSDYHSELNMSSLELGDSALYFCASSVRGGGTEAFFGQGTRLTVV.